The T cell receptor (beta chain) under discussion was sequenced for a study of human T cells and chemical hapten exposure. The overall study: Sensitization was performed using 2% DPC on a roughly 2 cm by roughly 2 cm upper inner arm skin site.

The V gene's germline CDR1 is KGHSH and CDR2 LQKENI. The V and J ends lost 5 bases and 4 bases respectively, with 11 bases between them. The CDR3 contains 13 residues. Each cDNA molecule in the library carried unique molecular identifiers. One entry per CDR3 protein, called by TCRdb with MiXCR from the RACE reads. The table includes 65,000 to 95,000 distinct CDR3 sequences, about 6.3% detected once. As for this clonotype: As yet, its antigen is unknown.

Time point specified: patch test 2, 6 weeks after DPC sensitization. Sample treatment: therapeutic diphenylcyclopropenone sensitization with weekly scalp DPC. General study results and limits: Relative to control repertoires, expanded TCRs gave rise to significantly more large CDR3 similarity clusters.

The source material was whole blood, sampled in connection with sensitization to the hapten diphenylcyclopropenone (DPC). This TCR was recovered from a woman aged 25 to 39 with alopecia areata. Some clones in this sample may be carry-over from other donors' samples. The chain recombines TRBV18 with TRBJ1-1; D is undetermined. The CDR3 is CASSIRLGTEAFF. Here the CDR3 DNA reads TGTGCCAGCTCAATTCGTTTGGGCACTGAAGCTTTCTTT.